One and the same sample provided the 7 T cell receptor beta chains below, sequenced in a study of CD8+ T cells in alopecia areata. Extracted RNA was reverse transcribed, and the resulting cDNA served as sequencing template. Only in-frame clones appear in the TCRdb table, and some are missing; sequencing was by immunoSEQ multiplex PCR. In the table there are 100,000 to 120,000 clones, 45% to 60% of which are singletons. Sequencing input: NKG2D-low CD8+ T cells sorted from blood. These TCRs come from a human donor with alopecia areata.

The V call is TRBV27, the J call TRBJ2-7, with 7 bases matching TRBD1. V dropped 8 bases and J dropped 2; count of bases not matched to a gene: 18. The germline V gene has CDR1 MNHEY and CDR2 SMNVEV (reference sequence). The CDR3 has 17 residues. Here the CDR3 reads CASFPQILGTEPYEQYF. CDR3 DNA sequence: TGTGCCAGCTTTCCCCAAATCCTCGGGACAGAACCCTACGAGCAGTACTTC.

This chain uses TRBV7-8 with TRBJ2-1; possible D gene TRBD2, 6 bases. This CDR3 spans 16 amino acids. From germline, CDR1 is SGHVS and CDR2 FQNEAQ. Trimming cost V 2 bases and J 4 bases, with 15 bases left between them. The chain's CDR3 is CASSLSSGSGYNEQFF. CDR3 DNA: TGTGCCAGCAGCTTAAGCTCGGGAAGCGGGTACAATGAGCAGTTCTTC.

Only a few counts were recorded for this clone. The V call is TRBV7-9, the J call TRBJ1-5, with D unresolved. The germline V and J ends were trimmed by 4 bases and 2 bases, with 9 bases remaining between them. CDR1 is SEHNR, CDR2 FQNEAQ, per germline (reference sequence). This CDR3 contains 14 residues. CDR3 DNA sequence: TGTGCCAGCAGCTCCGGGCCGGGCAATCAGCCCCAGCATTTT. It is translated as CASSSGPGNQPQHF.

V usage is TRBV6-5 and J usage is TRBJ2-7; maybe TRBD1 (6 bases). The CDR3 is 12 residues long. The V and J ends lost 6 bases and 5 bases respectively, with 11 bases between them. CDR1 MNHEY and CDR2 SVGAGI come from the germline V gene. The CDR3 spells CASSQGFDEQYF. The CDR3 region has the DNA TGTGCCAGCAGCCAGGGGTTCGACGAGCAGTACTTC.

The chain is built from TRBV2 and TRBJ2-1; D uncertain. Germline V CDR1 and CDR2: SNHLY, FYNNEI. This CDR3 is 11 amino acids long. V dropped 6 bases and J dropped 5 bases, with 5 bases sitting between them. This CDR3 is CASSGDNEQFF. CDR3 DNA: TGTGCCAGCAGCGGAGACAATGAGCAGTTCTTC.

This CDR3 reads CSVERLAGTSNSYEQYF. CDR3 DNA: TGCAGCGTTGAGAGACTAGCGGGCACTTCAAACTCCTACGAGCAGTACTTC. This chain connects TRBV29-1 to TRBJ2-7; 10 bases fit TRBD2. CDR3 length: 17 amino acids. CDR1 is SQVTM and CDR2 is ANQGSEA in the germline V gene. With 3 bases clipped from V and 0 bases from J, the junction kept 11 bases outside the gene matches.

This clone turned up a few times. This chain joins TRBV5-1 and TRBJ1-1; D remains unclear. Germline values: CDR1 SGHRS, CDR2 YFSETQ. CDR3 length: 11 amino acids. V gave up 1 base and J gave up 9 bases, with 7 bases separating them. CDR3 sequence: CASSLNGKAFF. The CDR3 DNA is TGCGCCAGCAGCTTGAACGGGAAAGCTTTCTTT.